This TCR beta chain appears in the sequencing data of a study of post-analysis software for immune sequencing data. Whole-study results and caveats: The study found TRBV5-6, TRBV5-1 and TRBV20-1 among about five TRBV segments more frequent in patients than controls.

In regard to this clonotype: Its antigen is unknown.

CDR3 length: 14 amino acids. The V end lost 3 bases, the J end lost 1 base, and 9 bases lay between the germline ends. Germline CDR1 is KGHSH and CDR2 is LQKENI. TCR beta cDNA libraries included unique molecular identifiers. From the PCR reads, TCRdb called clonotypes with MiXCR, one entry per CDR3 protein. The table lists 400,000 to 500,000 distinct CDR3 sequences, roughly 40% of them singletons, with less than 8% in the top ten. The J gene is TRBJ2-5, the V gene TRBV18, with a weak D call TRBD1 (5 bases). The source is a girl aged 2 to 10 with multiple sclerosis. The sequencing input was blood. The CDR3 is CASSPWTTQETQYF. For the CDR3, the DNA is TGTGCCAGCTCACCGTGGACAACCCAAGAGACCCAGTACTTC. The whole variable domain, filled in from reference TRBV18 and TRBJ2-5, reads NAGVMQNPRHLVRRRGQEARLRCSPMKGHSHVYWYRQLPEEGLKFMVYLQKENIIDESGMPKERFSAEFPKEGPSILRIQQVVRGDSAAYFCASSPWTTQETQYFGPGTRLLVL.